Listed here are 20 T cell receptor beta chains from one sample, sequenced in a study of identical twins. TCRdb re-called the 5' RACE reads through MiXCR, storing one row per CDR3 protein. Of 500,000 to 650,000 distinct CDR3 sequences listed, approximately 20% are singletons. The same sample was also studied in work on yellow fever vaccine responses in identical twins.

Sequencing was done on a sample of CD4+ T cells sorted from blood. Receptors originate from a young woman in good health.

This clonotype was recorded a few times. The chain has TRBV20-1 and TRBJ2-5, with TRBD2 as a possible D gene (5 bases). Germline loops: CDR1 DFQATT, CDR2 SNEGSKA (reference sequence). CDR3 length equals 14 residues. Trimming removed 0 bases from V and 4 bases from J, with 12 bases in between. CDR3 in amino acids: CSARDPLVGETQYF. CDR3 DNA: TGCAGTGCTAGAGACCCACTAGTCGGAGAGACCCAGTACTTC.

The genes are TRBV20-1 and TRBJ2-5; no clear D. The CDR3 is 13 residues long. V gave up 1 base and J gave up 5 bases, with 11 bases separating them. Germline lookup yields CDR1 DFQATT and CDR2 SNEGSKA (reference sequence). CDR3 bases: TGCAGTGCTAGAGCTCCCCCAGTTGAGACCCAGTACTTC. The encoded protein is CSARAPPVETQYF.

The chain recombines TRBV20-1 with TRBJ1-5; a weak D match, TRBD1 (6 bases). Trimming took 6 bases from V and 4 from J, leaving 13 bases between them. The CDR3 consists of 13 residues. CDR1 is DFQATT and CDR2 is SNEGSKA in the germline V gene (reference sequence). CDR3 loop: CSAPTGSNQPQHF. As DNA, the CDR3 is TGCAGTGCCCCGACAGGATCAAATCAGCCCCAGCATTTT.

This clonotype came up a few times. The chain employs TRBV5-1 and TRBJ2-2; D may match TRBD1 or TRBD2 (5 bases each). V lost 6 bases, J lost 0 bases, and 9 bases lay in between. CDR1 and CDR2 from the germline V gene are SGHRS and YFSETQ. The CDR3 extends over 14 amino acids. The CDR3 DNA is TGCGCCAGCACCGGGACGGCGAACACCGGGGAGCTGTTTTTT. Translation: CASTGTANTGELFF.

The V gene is TRBV20-1, the J gene TRBJ2-2; a possible D gene is TRBD2 (5 bases). Germline values: CDR1 DFQATT, CDR2 SNEGSKA (reference sequence). The CDR3 is 13 residues long. V lost 2 bases to trimming and J lost 7 bases, with 11 bases between them. The CDR3 region has the DNA TGCAGTGCTAGACCCCCGGGGATCGGGGAGCTGTTTTTT. Protein sequence: CSARPPGIGELFF.

The chain has TRBV7-8 and TRBJ1-1; D gene uncertain. Deletions cut 5 bases from V and 3 bases from J, with 22 bases between. The CDR3 has 17 amino acids. The germline V gene encodes CDR1 SGHVS and CDR2 FQNEAQ. CDR3 region: CASSITYPWGGDTEAFF. The CDR3 nucleotides are TGTGCCAGCAGCATAACATATCCCTGGGGAGGAGACACTGAAGCTTTCTTT.

The chain has TRBV7-3 and TRBJ2-2; D possibly corresponds to TRBD1 (6 bases). The CDR3 spans 17 residues. Germline assignment: CDR1 SGHTA and CDR2 FQGTGA. Trimming left V 5 bases short and J 1 base short, with 17 bases between. CDR3 in DNA: TGTGCCAGCAGCACCTATCCCGGGACAATGAACACCGGGGAGCTGTTTTTT. Translation gives CASSTYPGTMNTGELFF.

This clonotype appeared a few times. CDR3 in amino acids: CASSLLAGGQNIQYF. The CDR3, as DNA: TGTGCCAGCAGCTTACTAGCGGGAGGACAAAACATTCAGTACTTC. The chain uses TRBV7-9 and TRBJ2-4; 11 bases fit TRBD2. CDR1 is SEHNR and CDR2 is FQNEAQ in the germline V gene (reference sequence). J lost 5 bases, V lost 2 bases, and 2 bases had no gene match. CDR3 length: 15 amino acids.

The chain recombines TRBV27 with TRBJ2-7, with D perhaps TRBD2 (6 bases). The CDR3 covers 17 residues. Trimming removed 3 bases from V and 0 bases from J, with 18 bases in between. Germline CDR1 reads MNHEY; CDR2 reads SMNVEV (reference sequence). Here the CDR3 DNA reads TGTGCCAGCAGTTTGAAGCCGGGACGGGGAGGCTCCTACGAGCAGTACTTC. It is translated as CASSLKPGRGGSYEQYF.

J is TRBJ2-2 and V is TRBV20-1, with 14 bases matching TRBD2. The J segment lost 6 bases and the V segment lost 6 bases, leaving 6 bases of the junction unmatched. Germline V CDR1 and CDR2: DFQATT, SNEGSKA (reference sequence). This CDR3 is built from 15 residues. The CDR3 DNA follows: TGCAGTGCCTTGATGGGACTAGCGGGAGCCGGGGAGCTGTTTTTT. Its protein is CSALMGLAGAGELFF.

This clonotype occurred a few times. The chain combines TRBV20-1 with TRBJ2-5; TRBD2 matches at 7 bases. Germline loops: CDR1 DFQATT, CDR2 SNEGSKA (reference sequence). The CDR3 extends over 14 amino acids. With V trimmed by 6 bases and J by 5 bases, 12 bases remained unmatched. CDR3 loop: CSASQTSRWETQYF. CDR3 sequence (DNA): TGCAGTGCCTCCCAGACTAGCCGTTGGGAGACCCAGTACTTC.

This clonotype was picked up a small number of times. This chain joins TRBV4-1 and TRBJ1-2; TRBD1 might be the D (6 bases). Trimming pared 4 bases from V and 3 bases from J, leaving 24 bases between. From germline, CDR1 is MGHRA and CDR2 YSYEKL. CDR3 length: 18 residues. CDR3 bases: TGCGCCAGCAGCCGCGTGACGGATTACAGGGTCGCATACTATGGCTACACCTTC. Amino acid sequence: CASSRVTDYRVAYYGYTF.

A few counts support this clonotype. The rearrangement uses TRBV3-1 and TRBJ2-1; D is unresolved. The CDR3 has 11 residues. Trimming shortened V by 3 bases and J by 10 bases, and 7 bases separated the two germline ends. CDR1 and CDR2 (germline): LGHDT, YNNKEL (reference sequence). CDR3 coding DNA: TGTGCCAGCAGCCAGAATTGGGAGCAGTTCTTC. Its translation is CASSQNWEQFF.

CDR3 protein: CASSKNRVPYEQYF. The CDR3 DNA reads TGCGCCAGCAGCAAAAACAGGGTCCCCTACGAGCAGTACTTC. The chain joins TRBV5-1 to TRBJ2-7, with D perhaps matching TRBD1 (6 bases). Per germline, CDR1 SGHRS and CDR2 YFSETQ. V lost 4 bases to trimming and J lost 2 bases, with 13 bases between them. This CDR3 has 14 amino acids. Complete variable domain (other parts from reference TRBV5-1 and TRBJ2-7): KAGVTQTPRYLIKTRGQQVTLSCSPISGHRSVSWYQQTPGQGLQFLFEYFSETQRNKGNFPGRFSGRQFSNSRSEMNVSTLELGDSALYLCASSKNRVPYEQYFGPGTRLTVT.

At least ten counts were recorded for this clonotype. The junction does not match germline at one end; this may be a read error. The gene calls are TRBV5-1 and TRBJ2-1; the match to TRBD2 covers 10 bases. The CDR3 has 15 residues. The germline gives CDR1 SGHRS, CDR2 YFSETQ. The CDR3 coding sequence is TGTGCCAGCAGCTCTAGCGGGAGCTCCTACAATGAGCAGTTCTTC. Translation gives CASSSSGSSYNEQFF.

This chain uses TRBV28 with TRBJ2-2, with 10 nucleotides matching TRBD2. CDR1 MDHEN and CDR2 SYDVKM come from the germline V gene. CDR3 length: 15 amino acids. Trimming cost V 3 bases and J 3 bases; bases outside gene matches: 1. For the CDR3, the DNA is TGTGCCAGCAGTTTGGGGACTAGCGACACCGGGGAGCTGTTTTTT. Its protein product is CASSLGTSDTGELFF.

The chain carries TRBV6-5 and TRBJ2-1, with 10 positions matching TRBD1. The germline V gene encodes CDR1 MNHEY and CDR2 SVGAGI. J was trimmed by 6 bases and V by 2 bases; bases with no gene match: 4. This CDR3 has 15 amino acids. CDR3 sequence reads: CASSYVGQGGNEQFF. CDR3 DNA sequence: TGTGCCAGCAGTTACGTTGGACAGGGGGGCAATGAGCAGTTCTTC.

This chain uses TRBV29-1 with TRBJ2-6; 7 nucleotides line up with TRBD1. The V and J ends lost 6 bases and 0 bases, in that order; junction bases with no gene match: 2. This CDR3 has 14 amino acids. CDR1 and CDR2 (germline): SQVTM, ANQGSEA. The CDR3 region has the DNA TGCAGCGTGGGGGACAGCTCTGGGGCCAACGTCCTGACTTTC. The encoded protein is CSVGDSSGANVLTF.

The J gene is TRBJ1-2, the V gene TRBV5-1; 7 nucleotides line up with TRBD1. Losses at the gene ends were 4 bases for V and 5 bases for J; bases not matched to a gene: 8. Per germline, CDR1 SGHRS and CDR2 YFSETQ. The CDR3 has 14 residues. The CDR3 DNA is TGCGCCAGCAGCAGTTCGACAGGGCCTTATGGCTACACCTTC. Residues: CASSSSTGPYGYTF.

This clonotype was found a few times. The chain carries TRBV10-3 and TRBJ2-1; 10 positions agree with TRBD2. CDR3 length equals 19 residues. The germline CDR1 and CDR2 sequences are ENHRY and SYGVKD. Trimming took 4 bases from V and 1 from J; bases not matched to a gene: 13. The DNA for the CDR3 is TGTGCCATCAGTGCGTCCGGGACTAGCGCTCATTATTCCTACAATGAGCAGTTCTTC. Translating gives CAISASGTSAHYSYNEQFF.